This TCR beta chain was documented in a study of monozygotic twins with inflammatory bowel disease. Study results and caveats: With others, IBD patients shared fewer clonotypes than healthy twins did, especially with disease activity. Extra variability in the repertoires of patients may have come from differing immunosuppressive treatments. The analysis did not separate different T cell subtypes.

TCRdb reprocessed the 5' RACE reads, with one entry per CDR3 protein and no DNA. The listing records 350,000 to 550,000 distinct CDR3 sequences. Someone took an approximately 2.3 ml blood sample from each of the donors. Remarks on this clonotype: What it recognizes is unknown.

The CDR3 length is 14 residues. Looked up from germline, CDR1 is SGHRS and CDR2 is YFSETQ. The V and J genes are TRBV5-1 and TRBJ1-6; TCRdb names TRBD1, which stays unverified in the absence of DNA. The clonotype originates from a human donor with ulcerative colitis or Crohn's disease, or a healthy co-twin of an affected twin (not recorded which). Sequenced: blood. CDR3 sequence: CASSLDGSGRPLHF.